This T cell receptor (beta chain) was captured by sequencing in a study of cytomegalovirus exposure and HLA in healthy donors. After removal of 6 bases from V and 4 bases from J, the junction contained 8 bases not matched to a gene. CDR3 length: 15 amino acids. The germline CDR1 and CDR2 sequences are LNHDA and SQIVND (reference sequence). The PCR contained 60 Vbeta and 13 Jbeta primers. Sequencing was performed with immunoSEQ multiplex PCR; in TCRdb, only in-frame clones are kept and a portion is missing. The sample has under 200,000 clones; roughly 73% are singletons. Overall study results and limits: A missense DCLRE1C variant was associated with V- and J-gene trimming of TCR beta chains in a later analysis, and an independent cohort replicated the association. Several of the most significant clusters were apparently associated with common viral pathogens in a later analysis.

This clone was observed a single time. Antigen: not known. The sequenced material came from PBMCs. The chain joins TRBV19 to TRBJ2-1; TRBD1 matches 8 bases. This receptor was obtained from a woman aged 25 to 45 in good health and CMV-seronegative. The CDR3 region is CASSPDRVGYNEQFF. The DNA for the CDR3 is TGTGCCAGTAGCCCGGACAGGGTGGGATACAATGAGCAGTTCTTC.